This T cell receptor beta chain was documented in a study of blood T cell repertoires in COVID-19. Overall study context: Spain, Italy and the United States supplied samples that represented acute and convalescent COVID-19.

Some clones are missing from TCRdb's copy, which holds only in-frame ones; the method was immunoSEQ multiplex PCR. The table records about 390,000 clones, just under 90% of them present only once. CDR3 length: 16 amino acids. Trimming at V came to 3 bases and at J to 0 bases, leaving 10 bases not matched to a gene. The germline V gene encodes CDR1 SQVTM and CDR2 ANQGSEA. Recovery meant two consecutive negative NP/OP PCR tests, professional clearance, or resolved symptoms. Sequencing was performed on PBMCs or T cells enriched from blood (not recorded which). The origin of this receptor is a woman aged 45-60 years who had recovered from COVID-19. The chain links TRBV29-1 to TRBJ1-2, with 7 bases identical to TRBD1. CDR3 DNA sequence: TGCAGCGTTGACTCGACCGGGACAGAAGCTAACTATGGCTACACCTTC. Its translation is CSVDSTGTEANYGYTF. The full variable domain, completed using reference TRBV29-1 and TRBJ1-2, is SAVISQKPSRDICQRGTSLTIQCQVDSQVTMMFWYRQQPGQSLTLIATANQGSEATYESGFVIDKFPISRPNLTFSTLTVSNMSPEDSSIYLCSVDSTGTEANYGYTFGSGTRLTVV.